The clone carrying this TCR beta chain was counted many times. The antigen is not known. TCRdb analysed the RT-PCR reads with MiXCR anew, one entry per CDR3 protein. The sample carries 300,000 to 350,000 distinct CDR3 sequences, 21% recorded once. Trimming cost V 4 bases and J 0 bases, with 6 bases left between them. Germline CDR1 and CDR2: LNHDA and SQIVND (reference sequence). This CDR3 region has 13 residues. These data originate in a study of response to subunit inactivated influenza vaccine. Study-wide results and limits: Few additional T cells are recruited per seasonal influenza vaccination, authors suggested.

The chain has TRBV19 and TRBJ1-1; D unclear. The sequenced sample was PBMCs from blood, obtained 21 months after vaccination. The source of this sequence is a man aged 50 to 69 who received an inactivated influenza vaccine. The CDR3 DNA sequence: TGTGCCAGTAGTACTTTGGTGAACACTGAAGCTTTCTTT. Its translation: CASSTLVNTEAFF.